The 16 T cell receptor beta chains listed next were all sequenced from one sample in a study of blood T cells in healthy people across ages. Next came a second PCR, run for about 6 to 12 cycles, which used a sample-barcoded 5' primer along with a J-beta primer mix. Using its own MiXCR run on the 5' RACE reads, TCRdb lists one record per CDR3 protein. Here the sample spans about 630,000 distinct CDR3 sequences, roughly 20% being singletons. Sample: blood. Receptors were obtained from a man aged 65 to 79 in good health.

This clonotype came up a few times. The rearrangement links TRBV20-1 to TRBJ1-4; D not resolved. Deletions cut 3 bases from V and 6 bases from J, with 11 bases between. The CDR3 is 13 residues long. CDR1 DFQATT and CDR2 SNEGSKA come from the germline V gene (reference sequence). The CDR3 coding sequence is TGCAGTGCTAGCTCGGGAGTTGATGAAAAACTGTTTTTT. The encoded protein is CSASSGVDEKLFF.

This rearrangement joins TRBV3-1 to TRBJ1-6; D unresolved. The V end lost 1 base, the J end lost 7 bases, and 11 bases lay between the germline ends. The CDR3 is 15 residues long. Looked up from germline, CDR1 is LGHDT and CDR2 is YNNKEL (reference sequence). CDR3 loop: CASSQGPVENSPLHF. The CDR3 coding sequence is TGTGCCAGCAGCCAAGGACCGGTGGAGAATTCACCCCTCCACTTT.

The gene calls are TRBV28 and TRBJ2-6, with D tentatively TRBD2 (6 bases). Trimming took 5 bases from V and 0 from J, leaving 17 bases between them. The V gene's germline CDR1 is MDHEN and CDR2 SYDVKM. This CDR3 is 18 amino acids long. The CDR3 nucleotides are TGTGCCAGCAGTCCCCGGGACTTTCCTTACTCTGGGGCCAACGTCCTGACTTTC. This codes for CASSPRDFPYSGANVLTF. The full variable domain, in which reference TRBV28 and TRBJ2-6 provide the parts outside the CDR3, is DVKVTQSSRYLVKRTGEKVFLECVQDMDHENMFWYRQDPGLGLRLIYFSYDVKMKEKGDIPEGYSVSREKKERFSLILESASTNQTSMYLCASSPRDFPYSGANVLTFGAGSRLTVL.

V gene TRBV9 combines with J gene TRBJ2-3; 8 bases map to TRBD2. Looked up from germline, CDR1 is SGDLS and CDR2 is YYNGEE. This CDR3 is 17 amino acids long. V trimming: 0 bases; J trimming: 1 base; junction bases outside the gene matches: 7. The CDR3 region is CASSVEDGGAGTDTQYF. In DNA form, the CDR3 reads TGTGCCAGCAGCGTAGAGGACGGGGGGGCGGGCACAGATACGCAGTATTTT.

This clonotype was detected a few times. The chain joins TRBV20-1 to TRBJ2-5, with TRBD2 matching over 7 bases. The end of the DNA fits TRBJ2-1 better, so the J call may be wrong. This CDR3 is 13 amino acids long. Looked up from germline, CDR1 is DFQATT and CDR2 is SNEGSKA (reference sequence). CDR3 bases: TGCAGTGCTAATGGGGAGGGCTACAATGAGCAGTTCTTC. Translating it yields CSANGEGYNEQFF.

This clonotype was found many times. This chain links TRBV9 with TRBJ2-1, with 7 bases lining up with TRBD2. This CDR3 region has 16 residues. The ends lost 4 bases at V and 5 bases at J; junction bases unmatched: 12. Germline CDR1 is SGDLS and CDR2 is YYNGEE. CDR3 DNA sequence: TGTGCCAGCAGCCCTCCCGGGACTACGCCCCACAATGAGCAGTTCTTC. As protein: CASSPPGTTPHNEQFF.

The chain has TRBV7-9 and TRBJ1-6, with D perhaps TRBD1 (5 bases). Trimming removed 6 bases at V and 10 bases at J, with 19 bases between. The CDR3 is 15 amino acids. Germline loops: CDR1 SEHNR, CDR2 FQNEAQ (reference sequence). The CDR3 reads CASSYSRGGGSPLHF. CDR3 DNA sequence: TGTGCCAGCAGTTACTCTAGAGGCGGGGGATCACCCCTCCACTTT.

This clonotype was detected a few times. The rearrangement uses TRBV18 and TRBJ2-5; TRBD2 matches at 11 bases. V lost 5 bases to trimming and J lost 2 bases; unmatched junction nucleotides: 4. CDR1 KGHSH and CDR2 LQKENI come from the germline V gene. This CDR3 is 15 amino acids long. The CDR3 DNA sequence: TGTGCCAGCTCAGCCGGGACTAGCGGACAAGAGACCCAGTACTTC. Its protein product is CASSAGTSGQETQYF.

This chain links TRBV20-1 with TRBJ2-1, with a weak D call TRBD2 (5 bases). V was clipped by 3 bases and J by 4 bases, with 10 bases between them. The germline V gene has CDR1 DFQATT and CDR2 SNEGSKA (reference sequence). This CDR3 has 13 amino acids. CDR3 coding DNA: TGCAGTGCTAGGTCTAGCAAATACAATGAGCAGTTCTTC. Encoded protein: CSARSSKYNEQFF.

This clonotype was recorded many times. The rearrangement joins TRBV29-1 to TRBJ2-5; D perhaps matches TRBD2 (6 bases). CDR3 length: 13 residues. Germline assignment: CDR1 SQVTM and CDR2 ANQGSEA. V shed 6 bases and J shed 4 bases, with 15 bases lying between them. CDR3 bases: TGCAGCGTAAAACCGGGACTGGGAGAGACCCAGTACTTC. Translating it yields CSVKPGLGETQYF.

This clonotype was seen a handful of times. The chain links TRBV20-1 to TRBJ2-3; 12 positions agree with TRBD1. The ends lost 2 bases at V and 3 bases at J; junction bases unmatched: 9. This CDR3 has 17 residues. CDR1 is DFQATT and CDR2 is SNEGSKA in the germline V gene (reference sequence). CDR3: CSARWDRGRRRTDTQYF. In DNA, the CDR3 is TGCAGTGCTAGATGGGACAGGGGGCGCCGACGGACAGATACGCAGTATTTT.

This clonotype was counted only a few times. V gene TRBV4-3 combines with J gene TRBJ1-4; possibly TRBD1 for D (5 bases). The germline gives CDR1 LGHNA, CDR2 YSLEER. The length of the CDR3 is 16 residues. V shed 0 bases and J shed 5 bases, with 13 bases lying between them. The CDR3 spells CASSQDPGGGNEKLFF. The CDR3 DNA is TGCGCCAGCAGCCAAGATCCCGGGGGTGGCAATGAAAAACTGTTTTTT.

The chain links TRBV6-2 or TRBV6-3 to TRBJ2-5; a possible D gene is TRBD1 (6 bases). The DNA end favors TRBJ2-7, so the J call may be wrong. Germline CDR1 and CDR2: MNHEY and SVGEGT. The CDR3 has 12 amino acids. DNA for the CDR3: TGTGCCAGCACGGACAGTTTCTACGAGCAGTACTTC. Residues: CASTDSFYEQYF.

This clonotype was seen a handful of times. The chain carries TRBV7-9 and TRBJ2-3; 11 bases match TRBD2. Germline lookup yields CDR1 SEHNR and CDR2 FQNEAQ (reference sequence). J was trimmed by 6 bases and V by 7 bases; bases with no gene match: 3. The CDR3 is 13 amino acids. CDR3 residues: CASTTSGTDTQYF. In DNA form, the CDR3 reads TGTGCCAGCACGACTAGCGGGACCGATACGCAGTATTTT.

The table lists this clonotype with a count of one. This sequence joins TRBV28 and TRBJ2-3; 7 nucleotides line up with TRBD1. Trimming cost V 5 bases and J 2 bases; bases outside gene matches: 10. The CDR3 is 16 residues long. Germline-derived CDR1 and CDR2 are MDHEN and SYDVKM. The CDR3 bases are TGTGCCAGCAGTCGAATTGGTAAGGGGGCCACAGATACGCAGTATTTT. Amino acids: CASSRIGKGATDTQYF.

DNA for the CDR3: TGTGCCAGCCGACTAGGCTCCTACAATGAGCAGTTCTTC. Translation gives CASRLGSYNEQFF. The genes are TRBV2 and TRBJ2-1; D might be TRBD2 (6 bases). The CDR3 has 13 amino acids. The germline V gene has CDR1 SNHLY and CDR2 FYNNEI. V was pared by 8 bases and J by 0 bases, with 8 bases between.